This T cell receptor (beta chain) is from a study of circulating tumor DNA in untreated peripheral T-cell lymphoma. Sequencing used immunoSEQ multiplex PCR; TCRdb keeps in-frame clones, though not all of them. The sample carries about 1,800 clones, around 87% recorded once. The specimen was tumor tissue. This TCR was recovered from a human donor with peripheral T-cell lymphoma.

CDR3 coding DNA: TGTGCCAGCAGCTTCGGACAGGGTGACACTGAAGCTTTCTTT. Its protein is CASSFGQGDTEAFF. The chain links TRBV14 to TRBJ1-1, with 8 nucleotides matching TRBD1. The CDR3 length is 14 residues. Per germline, CDR1 SGHDN and CDR2 FVKESK. V trimming: 5 bases; J trimming: 3 bases; junction bases outside the gene matches: 5.